These 6 T cell receptor beta chains were sequenced from one sample in a study of T-cell memory formation after mild COVID-19. TCRdb re-called the 5' RACE reads with MiXCR, one entry per CDR3 protein. This sample has approximately 150,000 distinct CDR3 sequences, with approximately 6% found just once. Input material: PBMCs or a T cell subset sorted from them (not recorded which). The receptors shown here come from an adult woman who had mild COVID-19 (a few samples of this study predate the infection). Cell type and time point are not known.

Many counts were recorded for this clonotype. The rearrangement uses TRBV20-1 and TRBJ1-5; tentative D call: TRBD1 (6 bases). Germline CDR1 and CDR2: DFQATT and SNEGSKA (reference sequence). Between the trimmed V and J ends, which lost 8 bases and 2 bases, there was a span of 13 bases. The CDR3 loop spans 13 amino acids. The CDR3 nucleotides read TGCAGTACCCAGGGGTACGGCAATCAGCCCCAGCATTTT. Amino acid sequence: CSTQGYGNQPQHF.

This clonotype was counted at least ten times. The chain uses TRBV12-3 or TRBV12-4 and TRBJ2-7; D ambiguous. This CDR3 contains 10 residues. V dropped 7 bases and J dropped 6 bases, with 7 bases sitting between them. The CDR3 loop reads CASTLPEQYF. The CDR3 bases are TGTGCCAGCACCCTACCCGAGCAGTACTTC.

The sample holds a few counts of this clonotype. The CDR3 spells CASRLLAGDRGNEQFF. The CDR3 region has the DNA TGTGCCAGCAGACTACTAGCGGGAGACCGAGGCAATGAGCAGTTCTTC. The chain recombines TRBV5-4 with TRBJ2-1, with 11 positions matching TRBD2. Germline CDR1 reads SGHNT; CDR2 reads YYREEE (reference sequence). CDR3 length equals 16 residues. The ends lost 5 bases at V and 6 bases at J; junction bases unmatched: 10.

This clonotype was detected ten times or more. This chain connects TRBV20-1 to TRBJ2-1; perhaps TRBD2 as D (6 bases). This CDR3 is built from 15 residues. V was trimmed by 3 bases and J by 9 bases, leaving 21 bases between them. In germline, CDR1 is DFQATT, CDR2 SNEGSKA (reference sequence). The CDR3 sequence: CSASGSQPNGGEQFF. The CDR3 DNA is TGCAGTGCTAGCGGGAGTCAACCCAACGGGGGTGAGCAGTTCTTC.

This clonotype has at least ten counts. At one of its ends the junction is not consistent with the germline gene, which may arise from a read error. The V call is TRBV12-3 or TRBV12-4, the J call TRBJ2-2; perhaps TRBD2 as D (5 bases). The CDR3 is made up of 13 amino acids. CDR3 sequence (DNA): TGTGCCAGCAGATTAGACGGGGCCGGGGAGCTGTTTTTT. It is translated as CASRLDGAGELFF.

This clonotype was recorded at least ten times. The chain recombines TRBV5-1 with TRBJ1-2; 8 bases line up with TRBD1. Losses at the gene ends were 4 bases for V and 4 bases for J; bases not matched to a gene: 9. The germline V gene has CDR1 SGHRS and CDR2 YFSETQ. This CDR3 has 15 residues. The CDR3: CASSRKSGGAYGYTF. The CDR3 DNA is TGCGCCAGCAGCAGAAAATCAGGGGGCGCCTATGGCTACACCTTC. Full variable domain (rest looked up from reference TRBV5-1 and TRBJ1-2): KAGVTQTPRYLIKTRGQQVTLSCSPISGHRSVSWYQQTPGQGLQFLFEYFSETQRNKGNFPGRFSGRQFSNSRSEMNVSTLELGDSALYLCASSRKSGGAYGYTFGSGTRLTVV.